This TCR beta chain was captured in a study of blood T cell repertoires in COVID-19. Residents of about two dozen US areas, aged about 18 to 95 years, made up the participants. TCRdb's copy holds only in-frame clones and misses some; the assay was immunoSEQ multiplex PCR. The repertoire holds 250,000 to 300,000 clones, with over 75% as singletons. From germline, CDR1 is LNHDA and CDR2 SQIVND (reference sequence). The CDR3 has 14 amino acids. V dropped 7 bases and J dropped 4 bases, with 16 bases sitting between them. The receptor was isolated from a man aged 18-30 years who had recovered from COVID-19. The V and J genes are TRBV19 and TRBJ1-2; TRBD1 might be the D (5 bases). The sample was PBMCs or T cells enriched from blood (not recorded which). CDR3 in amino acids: CASIRAGLSYGYTF. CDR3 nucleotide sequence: TGTGCCAGTATCCGGGCAGGGCTATCCTATGGCTACACCTTC. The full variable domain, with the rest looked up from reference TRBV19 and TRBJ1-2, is DGGITQSPKYLFRKEGQNVTLSCEQNLNHDAMYWYRQDPGQGLRLIYYSQIVNDFQKGDIAEGYSVSREKKESFPLTVTSAQKNPTAFYLCASIRAGLSYGYTFGSGTRLTVV.